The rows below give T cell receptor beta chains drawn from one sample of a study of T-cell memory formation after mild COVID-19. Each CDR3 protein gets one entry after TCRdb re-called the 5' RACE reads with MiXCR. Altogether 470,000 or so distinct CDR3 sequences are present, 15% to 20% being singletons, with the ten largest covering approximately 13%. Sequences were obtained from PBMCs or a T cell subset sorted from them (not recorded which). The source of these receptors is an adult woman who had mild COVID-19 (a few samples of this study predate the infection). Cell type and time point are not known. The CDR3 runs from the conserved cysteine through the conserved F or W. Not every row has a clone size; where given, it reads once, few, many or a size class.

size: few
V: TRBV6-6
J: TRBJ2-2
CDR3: CASRDGWNTGELFF

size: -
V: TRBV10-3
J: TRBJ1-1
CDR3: CAISADRGREAFF

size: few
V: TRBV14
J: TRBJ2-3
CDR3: CASSSVRDRVTDTQYF

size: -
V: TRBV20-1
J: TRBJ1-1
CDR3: CSARPQKGGGNTEAFF

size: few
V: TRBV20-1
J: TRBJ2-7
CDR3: CSAREVRDRGRNEQYF

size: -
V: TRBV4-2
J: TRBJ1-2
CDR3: CASSQERGRQGRQGYTF

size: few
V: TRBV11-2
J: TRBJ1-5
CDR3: CASSLGQGRYQPQHF

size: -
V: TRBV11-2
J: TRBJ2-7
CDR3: CASSSGTSTYEQYF

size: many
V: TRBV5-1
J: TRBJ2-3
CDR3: CASSLAPSGGLTSTDTQYF

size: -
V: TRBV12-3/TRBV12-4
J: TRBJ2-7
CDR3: CASSRRFRAHEQYF

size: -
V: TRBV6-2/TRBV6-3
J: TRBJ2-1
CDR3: CASRLAGGQGGEQFF

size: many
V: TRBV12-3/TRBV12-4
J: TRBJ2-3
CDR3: CASSRTSTDTQYF

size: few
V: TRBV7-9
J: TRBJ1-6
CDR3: CASSFEGSSYNSPLHF

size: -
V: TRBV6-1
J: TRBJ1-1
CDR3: CASNDRGSRNTEAFF

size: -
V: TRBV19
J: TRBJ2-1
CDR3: CASRLDTRSYNEQFF

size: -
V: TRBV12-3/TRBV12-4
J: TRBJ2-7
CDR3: CASRASGRRYEQYF

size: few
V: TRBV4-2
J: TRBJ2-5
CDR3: CASSQDWRGLGETQYF

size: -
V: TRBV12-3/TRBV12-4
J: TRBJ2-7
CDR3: CASSLSGRGREQYF

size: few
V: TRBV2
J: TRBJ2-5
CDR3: CASRSSGGIETQYF

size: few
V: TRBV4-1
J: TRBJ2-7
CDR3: CASSQRQGKASYEQYF

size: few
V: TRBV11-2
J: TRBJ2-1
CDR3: CASSLGGLGEQFF

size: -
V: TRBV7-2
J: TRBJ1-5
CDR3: CASAGDSHDQPQHF

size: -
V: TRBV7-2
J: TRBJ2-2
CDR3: CASSLDLRDLSSRNTGELFF

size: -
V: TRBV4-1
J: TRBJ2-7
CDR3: CASSPYSMDSQAAYEQYF

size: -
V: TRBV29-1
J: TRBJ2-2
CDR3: CSGRLNGELFF

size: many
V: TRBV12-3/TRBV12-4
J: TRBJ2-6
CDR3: CASSFGGTGANVLTF

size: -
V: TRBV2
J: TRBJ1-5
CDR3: CASTEGGSVNQPQHF

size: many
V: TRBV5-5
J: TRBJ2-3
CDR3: CASSPYLPGHGGVGDTQYF

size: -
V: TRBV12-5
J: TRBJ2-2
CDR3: CASCLVLYRQSRWTGELFF

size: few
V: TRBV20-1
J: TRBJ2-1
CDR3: CSAMTSGRHNEQFF

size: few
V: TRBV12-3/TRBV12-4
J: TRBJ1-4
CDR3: CASRDRGQLFF

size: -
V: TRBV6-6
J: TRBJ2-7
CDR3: CASSSPGQTIYEQYF

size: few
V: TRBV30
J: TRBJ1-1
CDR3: CAWTPRGNTEAFF

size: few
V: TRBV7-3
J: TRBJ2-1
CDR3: CASSLLGQSNEQFF

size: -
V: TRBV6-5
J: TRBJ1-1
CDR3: CASSHTGNTEAFF

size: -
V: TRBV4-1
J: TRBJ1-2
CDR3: CASCLRRDEGYTF

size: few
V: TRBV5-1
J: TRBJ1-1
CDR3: CASSQLPTGLNTEAFF

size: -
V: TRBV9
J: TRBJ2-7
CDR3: CASSVAGTGPTTEQYF

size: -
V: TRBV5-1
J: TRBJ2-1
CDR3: CASSFAGDEQFF

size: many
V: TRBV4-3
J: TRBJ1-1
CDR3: CASSQAPSNTEAFF

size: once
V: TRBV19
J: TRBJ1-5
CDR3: CASSPGQGRNGNQPQHF

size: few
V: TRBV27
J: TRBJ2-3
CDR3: CASSLYLAGGADTQYF

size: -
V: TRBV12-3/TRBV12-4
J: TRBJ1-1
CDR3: CASSLSPGGTNTEAFF

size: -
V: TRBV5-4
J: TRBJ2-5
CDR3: CASSSLAGTGETQYF

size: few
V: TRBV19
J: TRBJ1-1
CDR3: CASSWDRANTEAFF

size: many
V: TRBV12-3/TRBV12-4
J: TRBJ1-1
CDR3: CASTSGTFEAFF

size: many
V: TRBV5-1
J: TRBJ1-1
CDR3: CASSLPGREGAFF

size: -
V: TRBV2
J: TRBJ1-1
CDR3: CASSARQVNTEAFF

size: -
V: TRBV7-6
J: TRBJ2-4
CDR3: CASSRGQGGITKNIQYF

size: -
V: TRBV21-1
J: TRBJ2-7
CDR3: CASSFQRRHEQYF

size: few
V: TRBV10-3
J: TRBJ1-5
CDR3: CAISAGGRGQPQHF

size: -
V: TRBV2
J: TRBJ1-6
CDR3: CASRVVGSPLHF

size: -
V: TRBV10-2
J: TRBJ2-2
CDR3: CASSDLAGAGTGELFF

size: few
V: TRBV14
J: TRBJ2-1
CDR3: CASSHANEQFF

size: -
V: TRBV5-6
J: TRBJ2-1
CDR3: CASSFPAWRTSRVNEQFF

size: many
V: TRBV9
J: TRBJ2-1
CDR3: CASSFGQGSYNEQFF

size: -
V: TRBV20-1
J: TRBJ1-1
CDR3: CSAPRGLGTEAFF

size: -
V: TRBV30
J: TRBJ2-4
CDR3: CAWSDPGHIAKNIQYF

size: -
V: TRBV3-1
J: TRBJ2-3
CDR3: CASSQGNRGGDTQYF

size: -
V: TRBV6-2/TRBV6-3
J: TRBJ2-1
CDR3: CASSYVSVWSEQFF